Below, 16 T cell receptor beta chains from the same sample are listed, as sequenced in a study of cytotoxic CD8 clonotypes in ibrutinib-treated CLL. Using immunoSEQ multiplex PCR, the repertoire was profiled, and TCRdb retains in-frame clones only, with some absent. The top ten hold over 6.5% of the sample, which has approximately 330,000 clones, 70% to 80% seen once. This sample comprised PBMCs, obtained before ibrutinib treatment. These TCRs come from a human donor with chronic lymphocytic leukemia.

This chain links TRBV19 with TRBJ2-7, with a tentative D call TRBD1 (6 bases). V was trimmed by 4 bases and J by 5 bases, leaving 12 bases between them. CDR3 length: 13 residues. Germline V lookup: CDR1 LNHDA, CDR2 SQIVND (reference sequence). The CDR3 is CASSNRGTDEQYF. CDR3 nucleotide sequence: TGTGCCAGTAGTAATAGGGGGACGGACGAGCAGTACTTC.

The rearrangement uses TRBV6-5 and TRBJ2-7; D is perhaps TRBD2 (6 bases). The ends were cut back, 5 bases at V and 1 base at J, with 12 bases in the middle. The CDR3 is made up of 14 amino acids. In germline, CDR1 is MNHEY, CDR2 SVGAGI. CDR3 amino acids: CASSKMRGSYEQYF. The DNA for the CDR3 is TGTGCCAGCAGTAAGATGCGGGGATCCTACGAGCAGTACTTC.

V is TRBV23-1 and J is TRBJ2-1, with TRBD2 as a possible D gene (7 bases). TRBV23-1 is an ORF; its function is uncertain. CDR3 length: 18 residues. Between the trimmed V and J ends, which lost 6 bases and 2 bases, there was a span of 23 bases. The CDR3 nucleotides are TGCGCCAGCAGGAGTCTTGGGGGGGGCGGGCCACCCTACAATGAGCAGTTCTTC. This codes for CASRSLGGGGPPYNEQFF.

The chain employs TRBV6-6 and TRBJ1-2; 10 nucleotides line up with TRBD1. V shed 3 bases and J 3 bases; nucleotides not matched to a gene: 7. The germline CDR1 and CDR2 sequences are MNHNY and SVGAGI (reference sequence). This CDR3 spans 16 amino acids. The chain's CDR3 is CASSYGQGELDYGYTF. CDR3 nucleotides: TGTGCCAGCAGTTATGGACAGGGGGAATTGGACTATGGCTACACCTTC.

The J gene is TRBJ2-1, the V gene TRBV5-4; TRBD1 aligns across 9 bases. CDR1 and CDR2 (germline): SGHNT, YYREEE (reference sequence). This CDR3 is 13 amino acids long. With V trimmed by 4 bases and J by 10 bases, 6 bases remained unmatched. The DNA of the CDR3 is TGTGCCAGCAGCGGGACAGGGTCGGGAGAGCAGTTCTTC. Its translation is CASSGTGSGEQFF.

This chain links TRBV5-1 with TRBJ1-1, with a possible D match to TRBD1 (6 bases). V was pared by 0 bases and J by 11 bases, with 14 bases between. Germline lookup yields CDR1 SGHRS and CDR2 YFSETQ. The CDR3 has 13 amino acids. CDR3 sequence: CASSLAEKGDAFF. The CDR3 nucleotides are TGCGCCAGCAGCTTGGCCGAGAAGGGGGATGCTTTCTTT.

This chain uses TRBV7-9 with TRBJ2-7; 7 nucleotides align to TRBD2. V was pared by 4 bases and J by 0 bases, with 12 bases of the junction left unmatched. Germline CDR1 reads SEHNR; CDR2 reads FQNEAQ (reference sequence). The CDR3 has 17 residues. CDR3 in amino acids: CASSYPRLGGSSYEQYF. The CDR3 bases are TGTGCCAGCAGCTACCCACGGTTGGGCGGGAGCTCCTACGAGCAGTACTTC.

This clone was observed a few times. The V gene is TRBV5-4, the J gene TRBJ2-7; D is uncertain. Germline loops: CDR1 SGHNT, CDR2 YYREEE (reference sequence). V dropped 0 bases and J dropped 7 bases, with 8 bases sitting between them. This CDR3 is 12 amino acids long. CDR3 nucleotides: TGTGCCAGCAGCTTGGCCGCGCGGGAGCAGTACTTC. It encodes CASSLAAREQYF.

The V and J genes are TRBV15 and TRBJ2-1; 12 nucleotides match TRBD2. CDR1 and CDR2 from the germline V gene are LNHNV and YYDKDF (reference sequence). After removal of 2 bases from V and 6 bases from J, the junction contained 2 bases not matched to a gene. The CDR3 covers 15 residues. In DNA, the CDR3 is TGTGCCACCAGCAGACGACTAGCGGGAGCCAATGAGCAGTTCTTC. This codes for CATSRRLAGANEQFF.

The V call is TRBV7-2, the J call TRBJ2-5, with D tentatively TRBD1 or TRBD2 (5 bases each). The CDR3 consists of 14 residues. The germline V and J ends were trimmed by 5 bases and 5 bases, with 15 bases remaining between them. In germline, CDR1 is SGHTA, CDR2 FQGNSA. The CDR3 bases are TGTGCCAGCAGCCCTGGGGCTAGCTGGGAGACCCAGTACTTC. Translated: CASSPGASWETQYF.

The chain has TRBV30 and TRBJ1-4; no definite D call. CDR3 length: 14 residues. CDR1 is GTSNPN, CDR2 SVGIG, per germline (reference sequence). V gave up 2 bases and J gave up 1 base, with 8 bases separating them. The CDR3 sequence: CAWSFRRTNEKLFF. In DNA form, the CDR3 reads TGTGCCTGGAGTTTCCGGAGAACTAATGAAAAACTGTTTTTT.

This clone has only one observation. The chain recombines TRBV28 with TRBJ2-4; tentatively, D is TRBD1 or TRBD2 (8 bases each). The V end was cut by 6 bases, the J end by 6 bases, with 21 bases between. Germline V gene sequence: CDR1 MDHEN, CDR2 SYDVKM. The CDR3 covers 16 residues. CDR3 loop: CASRPGTGREGNIQYF. CDR3 DNA: TGTGCCAGCAGACCTGGGACAGGTCGGGAGGGAAACATTCAGTACTTC. The full variable domain, in which reference TRBV28 and TRBJ2-4 provide the parts outside the CDR3, is DVKVTQSSRYLVKRTGEKVFLECVQDMDHENMFWYRQDPGLGLRLIYFSYDVKMKEKGDIPEGYSVSREKKERFSLILESASTNQTSMYLCASRPGTGREGNIQYFGAGTRLSVL.

This rearrangement joins TRBV6-4 to TRBJ2-5; 8 nucleotides align to TRBD2. The CDR3 length is 14 residues. Germline assignment: CDR1 MRHNA and CDR2 SNTAGT. With V trimmed by 5 bases and J by 9 bases, 11 bases remained unmatched. In nucleotides, the CDR3 is TGTGCCAGCAGTCCCGACCGGACTAGCTTTGCCCAGTACTTC. Protein: CASSPDRTSFAQYF.

The chain is built from TRBV5-6 and TRBJ2-3; 9 bases match TRBD2. CDR3 length equals 18 residues. CDR1 SGHDT and CDR2 YYEEEE come from the germline V gene. V shed 4 bases, J shed 4 bases, and the junction held 16 bases outside the gene matches. The CDR3 protein is CASSAFSGSLIFPDTQYF. DNA of the CDR3: TGTGCCAGCAGCGCCTTTAGCGGGAGTTTAATTTTCCCAGATACGCAGTATTTT. Full variable domain (rest looked up from reference TRBV5-6 and TRBJ2-3): DAGVTQSPTHLIKTRGQQVTLRCSPKSGHDTVSWYQQALGQGPQFIFQYYEEEERQRGNFPDRFSGHQFPNYSSELNVNALLLGDSALYLCASSAFSGSLIFPDTQYFGPGTRLTVL.

The chain has TRBV18 and TRBJ2-1; 10 bases match TRBD2. J gave up 8 bases and V 3 bases, and 10 bases lay outside the gene matches. The CDR3 totals 16 residues. The germline V gene encodes CDR1 KGHSH and CDR2 LQKENI. CDR3 sequence (DNA): TGTGCCAGCTCACCCCTGGGACTAGCGACATGGGATGAGCAGTTCTTC. Translation gives CASSPLGLATWDEQFF.

The CDR3 DNA follows: TGTGCCAGCAGTCCCGGACTAGCGGGAGTCGAGCAGTACTTC. This encodes CASSPGLAGVEQYF. This rearrangement joins TRBV28 to TRBJ2-7, with 13 bases matching TRBD2. CDR1 is MDHEN, CDR2 SYDVKM, per germline. After removal of 5 bases from V and 6 bases from J, the junction contained 4 bases not matched to a gene. The CDR3 spans 14 residues.